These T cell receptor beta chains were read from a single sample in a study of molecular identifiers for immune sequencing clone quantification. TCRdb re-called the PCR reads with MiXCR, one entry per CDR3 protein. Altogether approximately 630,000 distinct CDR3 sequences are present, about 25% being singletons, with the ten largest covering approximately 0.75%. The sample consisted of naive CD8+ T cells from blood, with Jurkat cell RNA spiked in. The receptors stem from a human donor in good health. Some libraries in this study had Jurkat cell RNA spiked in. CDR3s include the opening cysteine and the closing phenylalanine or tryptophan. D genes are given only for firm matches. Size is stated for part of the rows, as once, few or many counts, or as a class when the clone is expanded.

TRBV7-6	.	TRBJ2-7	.	CASSLEGLGSSYEQYF	TGTGCCAGCAGCTTAGAGGGTCTGGGCAGCTCCTACGAGCAGTACTTC
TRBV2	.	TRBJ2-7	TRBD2	CASSDGTSGRNIGYEQYF	TGTGCCAGCAGTGATGGGACTAGCGGGAGGAATATCGGGTACGAGCAGTACTTC
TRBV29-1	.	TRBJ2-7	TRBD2	CSVRGLALEQYF	TGCAGCGTGCGGGGACTAGCGCTCGAGCAGTACTTC
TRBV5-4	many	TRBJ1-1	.	CASPGFRAGTEAFF	TGTGCCAGCCCAGGGTTTCGGGCTGGCACTGAAGCTTTCTTT
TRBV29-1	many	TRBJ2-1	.	CSVEERQHYNEQFF	TGCAGCGTTGAAGAGAGGCAGCATTACAATGAGCAGTTCTTC
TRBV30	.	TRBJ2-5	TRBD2	CAWSMGVGGSMETQYF	TGTGCCTGGAGTATGGGGGTGGGCGGGAGCATGGAGACCCAGTACTTC
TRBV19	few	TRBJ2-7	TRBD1	CASSLTGVSYEQYF	TGTGCCAGTAGTCTGACAGGGGTCTCCTACGAGCAGTACTTC
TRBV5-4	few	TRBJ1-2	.	CASSFLGQNYGYTF	TGTGCCAGCAGCTTTCTCGGCCAGAACTATGGCTACACCTTC
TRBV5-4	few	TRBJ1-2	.	CASTLGGTSSYTF	TGTGCCAGCACCCTCGGTGGCACCAGTAGCTACACCTTC
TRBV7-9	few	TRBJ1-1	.	CASSQNTGAFF	TGTGCCAGCAGTCAAAACACTGGAGCTTTCTTT
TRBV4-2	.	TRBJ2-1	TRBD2	CASSQVASGRAAYNEQFF	TGTGCCAGCAGCCAAGTTGCTAGCGGGAGGGCAGCGTACAATGAGCAGTTCTTC
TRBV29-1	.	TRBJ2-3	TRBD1	CSASDRGGFSTDTQYF	TGCAGCGCCTCCGACAGGGGGGGCTTTAGCACAGATACGCAGTATTTT
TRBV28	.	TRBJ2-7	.	CASGGLGVEQYF	TGTGCCAGCGGGGGCCTCGGGGTCGAGCAGTACTTC
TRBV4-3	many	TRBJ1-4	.	CASSQGYRVRATNEKLFF	TGCGCCAGCAGCCAAGGGTACAGGGTCAGGGCAACTAATGAAAAACTGTTTTTT
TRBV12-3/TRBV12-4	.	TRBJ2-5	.	CASSLYQLGSQETQYF	TGTGCCAGCAGTTTATACCAACTAGGGAGCCAAGAGACCCAGTACTTC
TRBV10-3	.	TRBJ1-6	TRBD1	CAISETGTGVNSPLHF	TGTGCCATCAGTGAGACCGGGACAGGGGTTAATTCACCCCTCCACTTT
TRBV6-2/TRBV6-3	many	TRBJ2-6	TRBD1	CASSETGAHFSGANVLTF	TGTGCCAGCAGTGAGACAGGGGCCCACTTCTCTGGGGCCAACGTCCTGACTTTC
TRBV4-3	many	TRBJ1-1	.	CASSPSQVNTEAFF	TGCGCCAGCAGCCCGAGTCAGGTGAACACTGAAGCTTTCTTT
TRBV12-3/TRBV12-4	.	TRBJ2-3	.	CASSLAAGSNTRYF	TGTGCCAGCAGTTTAGCGGCCGGCTCAAATACGCGGTATTTT
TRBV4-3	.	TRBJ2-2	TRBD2	CASRPTAGENTGELFF	TGCGCCAGCAGGCCAACAGCGGGGGAGAACACCGGGGAGCTGTTTTTT
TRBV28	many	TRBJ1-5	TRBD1	CASSLFSQGADNQPQHF	TGTGCCAGCAGTTTATTTTCCCAGGGGGCGGACAATCAGCCCCAGCATTTT
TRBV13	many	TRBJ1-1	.	CASSSGPSITEAFF	TGTGCCAGCAGCTCGGGACCGTCGATCACTGAAGCTTTCTTT
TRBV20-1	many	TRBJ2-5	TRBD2	CSAKTSGTLNQYF	TGCAGTGCGAAGACTAGCGGGACGTTAAACCAGTACTTC
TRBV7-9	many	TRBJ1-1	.	CASSLGDGGTEAFF	TGTGCCAGCAGCTTAGGGGACGGAGGCACTGAAGCTTTCTTT
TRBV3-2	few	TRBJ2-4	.	CASSQDVPHGAKNIQYF	TGTGCCAGCAGCCAAGACGTTCCCCATGGGGCCAAAAACATTCAGTACTTC
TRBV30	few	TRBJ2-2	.	CAWSVWGTGELFF	TGTGCCTGGAGTGTATGGGGCACCGGGGAGCTGTTTTTT
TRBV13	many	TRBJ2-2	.	CASSPRGGPLTGELFF	TGTGCCAGCAGCCCCCGGGGCGGACCTCTTACCGGGGAGCTGTTTTTT
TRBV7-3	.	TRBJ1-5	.	CASSPNRTNQPQHF	TGTGCCAGCAGCCCGAACAGAACCAATCAGCCCCAGCATTTT
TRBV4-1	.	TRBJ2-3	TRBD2	CASSLISGRPDTQYF	TGCGCCAGCAGCTTAATTAGCGGGAGACCAGATACGCAGTATTTT
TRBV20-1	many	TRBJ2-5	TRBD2	CSARGTSFQETQYF	TGCAGTGCAAGGGGGACTAGCTTTCAAGAGACCCAGTACTTC
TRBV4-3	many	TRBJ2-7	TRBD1	CASSPDAPGQLYEQYF	TGCGCCAGCAGCCCCGATGCCCCGGGACAGCTCTACGAGCAGTACTTC
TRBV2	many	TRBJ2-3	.	CASTGRYTDTQYF	TGTGCCAGCACCGGAAGGTACACAGATACGCAGTATTTT
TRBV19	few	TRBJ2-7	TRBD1	CASTPGTGVHYEQYF	TGTGCCAGTACCCCCGGGACAGGGGTTCACTACGAGCAGTACTTC
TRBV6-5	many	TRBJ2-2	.	CASSYSVSRGTGELFF	TGTGCCAGCAGTTACTCGGTATCCAGGGGCACCGGGGAGCTGTTTTTT
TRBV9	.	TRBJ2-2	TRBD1	CASSVLRDRVVTGELFF	TGTGCCAGCAGCGTCCTGAGGGACAGGGTCGTCACCGGGGAGCTGTTTTTT
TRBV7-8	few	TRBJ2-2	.	CASSLWEPARSGELFF	TGTGCCAGCAGCTTATGGGAACCAGCGCGGTCCGGGGAGCTGTTTTTT
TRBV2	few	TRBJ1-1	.	CASKEGLGAFF	TGTGCCAGCAAGGAGGGGCTGGGAGCTTTCTTT
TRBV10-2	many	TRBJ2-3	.	CASSPRAVTSTDTQYF	TGCGCCAGCAGCCCCAGGGCGGTTACTAGCACAGATACGCAGTATTTT